The present T cell receptor (beta chain) was sequenced within a study of human T cells and chemical hapten exposure. General observations from the study: Controls had significantly fewer large CDR3 similarity clusters than were formed by expanded TCRs.

Details on this clonotype: Its specificity is not known.

TCRdb re-derived calls from the RACE reads in MiXCR, one entry per CDR3 protein. The sample carries about 120,000 distinct CDR3 sequences, around 13% recorded once. Time point denoted: patch test 1, 2 weeks after DPC sensitization. Indicated treatment: therapeutic diphenylcyclopropenone sensitization with weekly scalp DPC. From germline, CDR1 is DFQATT and CDR2 SNEGSKA (reference sequence). Trimming removed 1 base from V and 2 bases from J; junction bases left unmatched: 3. The CDR3 has 14 residues. The specimen comprised whole blood, sampled in connection with sensitization to the hapten diphenylcyclopropenone (DPC). This TCR was recovered from a man aged 18 to 35 with alopecia areata. Some clones in this sample may be carry-over from other donors' samples. V and J are TRBV20-1 and TRBJ2-7; 9 nucleotides align to TRBD2. CDR3 region: CSARASGGTYEQYF. The CDR3 DNA follows: TGCAGTGCTAGAGCGAGCGGGGGGACCTACGAGCAGTACTTC.